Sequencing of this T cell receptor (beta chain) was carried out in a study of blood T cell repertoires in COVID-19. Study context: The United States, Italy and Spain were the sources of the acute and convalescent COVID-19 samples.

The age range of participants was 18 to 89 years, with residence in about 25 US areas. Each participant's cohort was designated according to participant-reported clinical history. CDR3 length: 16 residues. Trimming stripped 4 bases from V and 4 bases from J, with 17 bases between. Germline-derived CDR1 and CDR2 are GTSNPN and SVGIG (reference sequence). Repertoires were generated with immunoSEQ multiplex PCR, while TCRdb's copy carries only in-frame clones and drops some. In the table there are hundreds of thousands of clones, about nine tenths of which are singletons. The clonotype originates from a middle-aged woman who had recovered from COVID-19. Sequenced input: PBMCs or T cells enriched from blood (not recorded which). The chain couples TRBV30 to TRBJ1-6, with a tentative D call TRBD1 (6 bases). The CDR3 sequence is CAWTTPQGSYNSPLHF. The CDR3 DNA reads TGTGCCTGGACCACGCCACAGGGCTCGTATAATTCACCCCTCCACTTT.